The next 18 T cell receptor beta chains were all read from a single sample in a study of blood T cells in healthy people across ages. Sample-barcoded 5' priming and a J-beta primer mix drove a second PCR of roughly 7 to 11 cycles. Via MiXCR, TCRdb re-called the 5' RACE reads, giving one row per CDR3 protein. The sample consists of some 1.8 million distinct CDR3 sequences, 35% to 50% of them appearing once. Specimen: blood. Receptor source: a human donor in good health.

Only one count was recorded for this clonotype. In nucleotides, the CDR3 is TGTGCCAGCGGGGCGGGAACCACAGATACGCAGTATTTT. The encoded protein is CASGAGTTDTQYF. This chain connects TRBV3-1 to TRBJ2-3; D may be TRBD2 (6 bases). Trimming removed 8 bases from V and 2 bases from J, with 11 bases in between. Germline V gene lookup returns CDR1 LGHDT and CDR2 YNNKEL (reference sequence). CDR3 size: 13 residues.

This clonotype came up a few times. The chain recombines TRBV20-1 with TRBJ2-7; D may be TRBD2 (5 bases). V dropped 6 bases and J dropped 7 bases, with 16 bases sitting between them. The CDR3 totals 12 residues. The germline V gene has CDR1 DFQATT and CDR2 SNEGSKA (reference sequence). This chain's CDR3 is CSANRGLGEQYF. CDR3 DNA sequence: TGCAGTGCCAATCGGGGATTGGGGGAGCAGTACTTC.

This clonotype was observed a few times. The chain links TRBV28 to TRBJ2-7; maybe TRBD2 (5 bases). Trimming pared 6 bases from V and 4 bases from J, leaving 10 bases between. This CDR3 has 12 amino acids. Germline CDR1 and CDR2: MDHEN and SYDVKM. CDR3 amino acids: CASRSRGYEQYF. CDR3 DNA: TGTGCCAGCAGGTCTCGAGGGTACGAGCAGTACTTC.

The V gene is TRBV5-1, the J gene TRBJ2-7; no clear D. Germline values: CDR1 SGHRS, CDR2 YFSETQ. CDR3 length: 14 residues. The germline V and J ends were trimmed by 0 bases and 0 bases, with 7 bases remaining between them. The CDR3 DNA reads as TGCGCCAGCAGCTTGGGACTCCCCTCCTACGAGCAGTACTTC. Translating it yields CASSLGLPSYEQYF.

In its sample, this clonotype was seen a few times. This chain connects TRBV5-1 to TRBJ1-5, with D possibly being TRBD1 (5 bases). Germline values: CDR1 SGHRS, CDR2 YFSETQ. CDR3 length: 15 amino acids. Trimming took off 1 base at V and 4 bases at J, with 12 bases between the two ends. CDR3 loop: CASSLQGTENQPQHF. The CDR3 region has the DNA TGCGCCAGCAGCTTGCAAGGGACGGAGAATCAGCCCCAGCATTTT.

This clonotype appeared a few times. The chain has TRBV7-2 and TRBJ2-3; 7 bases match TRBD1. Germline loops: CDR1 SGHTA, CDR2 FQGNSA. V lost 5 bases, J lost 0 bases, and 5 bases stayed unmatched. CDR3 length equals 15 residues. The CDR3 DNA reads TGTGCCAGCAGCACTACAGGGGCCAGCACAGATACGCAGTATTTT. It specifies CASSTTGASTDTQYF.

V usage is TRBV9 and J usage is TRBJ2-1, with 8 bases matching TRBD2. Germline V lookup: CDR1 SGDLS, CDR2 YYNGEE. V lost 0 bases to trimming and J lost 10 bases; unmatched junction nucleotides: 3. This CDR3 comprises 13 residues. CDR3 in DNA: TGTGCCAGCAGCGTAGGCCGGACTAGCGAGCAGTTCTTC. The encoded protein is CASSVGRTSEQFF.

There are a few counts of this clonotype. The J gene is TRBJ2-5, the V gene TRBV28; D could derive from TRBD1 or TRBD2 (5 bases each). Trimming removed 5 bases at V and 3 bases at J, with 16 bases between. Looked up from germline, CDR1 is MDHEN and CDR2 is SYDVKM. The CDR3 covers 15 residues. The CDR3 bases are TGTGCCAGCAGTCCCCTGGGGACCTTCGAAGAGACCCAGTACTTC. This encodes CASSPLGTFEETQYF.

V and J are TRBV4-1 and TRBJ2-2; unclear D gene. CDR1 is MGHRA, CDR2 YSYEKL, per germline. CDR3 length: 14 residues. Trimming shortened V by 4 bases and J by 3 bases, and 9 bases separated the two germline ends. The CDR3 region is CASSRTRDTGELFF. The CDR3 DNA reads TGCGCCAGCAGCCGAACACGAGACACCGGGGAGCTGTTTTTT.

The chain is built from TRBV20-1 and TRBJ2-1; 7 nucleotides align to TRBD2. V was clipped by 6 bases and J by 6 bases; unmatched bases: 26. The germline CDR1 and CDR2 sequences are DFQATT and SNEGSKA (reference sequence). This CDR3 is built from 19 residues. Here the CDR3 DNA reads TGCAGTGCCCGGACATCAACCCCGCTTAGCGGGCGTGCTCCCAATGAGCAGTTCTTC. Its translation: CSARTSTPLSGRAPNEQFF.

This clonotype was detected many times. The gene calls are TRBV9 and TRBJ1-1; D is undetermined. The CDR3 has 14 amino acids. Germline-derived CDR1 and CDR2 are SGDLS and YYNGEE. V was trimmed by 0 bases and J by 1 base, leaving 7 bases between them. The CDR3 loop is CASSVGGTNTEAFF. The CDR3 DNA reads as TGTGCCAGCAGCGTAGGGGGAACGAACACTGAAGCTTTCTTT.

This chain connects TRBV29-1 to TRBJ2-1; D may be TRBD1 (6 bases). Trimming cost V 5 bases and J 15 bases, with 17 bases left between them. Germline lookup yields CDR1 SQVTM and CDR2 ANQGSEA. The CDR3 has 11 amino acids. CDR3 protein: CSVPFRGLRFF. CDR3 in DNA: TGCAGCGTTCCCTTCAGGGGTTTGCGGTTCTTC.

There are many counts of this clonotype. The genes are TRBV5-1 and TRBJ1-2; 9 bases fit TRBD1. Germline CDR1 is SGHRS and CDR2 is YFSETQ. This CDR3 is built from 15 residues. The V gene end was trimmed by 4 bases and the J gene end by 3 bases; junction bases not matched to a gene: 7. The CDR3 sequence is CASSLGTGRDYGYTF. The CDR3 nucleotides read TGCGCCAGCAGCCTCGGGACAGGGCGAGACTATGGCTACACCTTC. The full variable domain, rest sourced from reference TRBV5-1 and TRBJ1-2, is KAGVTQTPRYLIKTRGQQVTLSCSPISGHRSVSWYQQTPGQGLQFLFEYFSETQRNKGNFPGRFSGRQFSNSRSEMNVSTLELGDSALYLCASSLGTGRDYGYTFGSGTRLTVV.

The CDR3 DNA is TGTGCCAGCAGTTTGGCCAGACTAGCGGGGGTTGACGAGCAGTTCTTC. Its protein is CASSLARLAGVDEQFF. The rearrangement uses TRBV12-3 or TRBV12-4 and TRBJ2-1, with TRBD2 matching 12 bases. V lost 3 bases to trimming and J lost 10 bases; unmatched junction nucleotides: 10. This CDR3 spans 16 amino acids.

The sample holds a few counts of this clonotype. The J gene is TRBJ1-1, the V gene TRBV9; no firm D call. Trimming cost V 0 bases and J 3 bases, with 6 bases left between them. Per germline, CDR1 SGDLS and CDR2 YYNGEE. CDR3 length: 13 residues. CDR3 sequence (DNA): TGTGCCAGCAGCGTAGTGGGCCACACTGAAGCTTTCTTT. Amino acids: CASSVVGHTEAFF.

As for this clonotype: A junction end diverges from the germline sequence, so it may reflect a read error. The chain has TRBV20-1 and TRBJ1-2; D is uncertain. The CDR3 is 15 residues long. Germline V CDR1 and CDR2: DFQATT, SNEGSKA (reference sequence). This CDR3 reads CSANPYAQRTYSYTF. CDR3 nucleotides: TGCAGTGCTAATCCGTACGCCCAAAGAACCTATAGCTACACCTTC.

The V gene is TRBV25-1, the J gene TRBJ2-7; either TRBD1 or TRBD2 may fit D (6 bases each). CDR1 and CDR2 (germline): MGHDK, SYGVNS. Trimming pared 2 bases from V and 3 bases from J, leaving 17 bases between. The CDR3 is 16 amino acids. The CDR3 nucleotides are TGTGCCAGCAGTGAACCCCAGACAGGAGGGATCTACGAGCAGTACTTC. Encoded protein: CASSEPQTGGIYEQYF.

This clonotype was counted only a few times. The chain uses TRBV29-1 and TRBJ1-4; 10 positions match TRBD1. From germline, CDR1 is SQVTM and CDR2 ANQGSEA. The CDR3 is 14 residues long. The J segment lost 7 bases and the V segment lost 7 bases, leaving 9 bases of the junction unmatched. This CDR3 reads CSATTGGAGEKLFF. In DNA, the CDR3 is TGCAGCGCCACGACAGGGGGCGCCGGTGAAAAACTGTTTTTT.